This T cell receptor (beta chain) was documented in a study of cytomegalovirus exposure and HLA in healthy donors. This CDR3 is 16 amino acids long. V was clipped by 7 bases and J by 0 bases; unmatched bases: 8. The germline gives CDR1 SGHRS, CDR2 YFSETQ. Study-level findings and limits: Reports described diagnosis of cytomegalovirus status by the classifier as highly specific and sensitive. Investigators reported approximately 150 TCR beta chains as tied to cytomegalovirus.

To note about this clone: Its matching antigen is unknown.

Method: immunoSEQ multiplex PCR; TCRdb's copy keeps in-frame clones and lacks some. The sample yields approximately 160,000 clones, about 90% seen once. The donors were in the roughly 120-subject validation cohort, distinct from the 666-subject first cohort. This TCR was sampled from a woman aged 18-29 years in good health and CMV-seropositive. Sequencing was done on a sample of PBMCs. This rearrangement joins TRBV5-1 to TRBJ1-1; the match to TRBD1 covers 11 bases. DNA of the CDR3: TGCGCCAGCGGACAGGGGGCTTTTGGGGTGAACACTGAAGCTTTCTTT. Translation gives CASGQGAFGVNTEAFF.